Below, one T cell receptor beta chain is given with its context. These data come from a study of blood T cell repertoires in COVID-19. The wider study: Whether acute or convalescent, the COVID-19 samples came from the United States, Italy and Spain. Sources were T cells, B-cell-depleted T cells, or PBMCs; the material itself was cDNA or gDNA.

Germline CDR1 reads SGHRS; CDR2 reads YFSETQ. The CDR3 has 14 amino acids. Trimming removed 2 bases at V and 2 bases at J, with 9 bases between. In the source study's methods: Estimation of nucleated cell counts was performed using reference gene primer amplification. TCRdb's copy holds only in-frame clones and misses some; the assay was immunoSEQ multiplex PCR. Clone size and V and J calls were adopted from that table, with D and trimming inferred from the DNA. The profile covers more than 400,000 clones, with approximately 83% appearing a single time and approximately 3% taken by the ten largest. This chain joins TRBV5-1 and TRBJ2-3; D might be TRBD2 (5 bases). The specimen was peripheral blood. This clonotype was sampled from a human donor in a cohort sampled during active COVID-19. CDR3 region: CASSFRDHTDTQYF. In nucleotides, the CDR3 is TGCGCCAGCAGCTTCCGGGATCACACAGATACGCAGTATTTT.